A single T cell receptor beta chain is shown here with its context. The sample comes from a study of T cell responses to AZD1222 COVID-19 vaccine. Some clones are missing from TCRdb's copy, which holds only in-frame ones; the method was immunoSEQ multiplex PCR. The sample includes about 180,000 clones, over 85% seen only once; the top ten take around 0.98%. The sequencing here drew on peripheral blood, taken 28 days after the second dose of the MenACWY control vaccine. The sequence was obtained from an adult who received the MenACWY meningococcal vaccine as a control.

DNA of the CDR3: TGTGCCAGCAGTTGGGACAGCTCCTACGAGCAGTACTTC. This encodes CASSWDSSYEQYF. V and J are TRBV6-2 or TRBV6-3 and TRBJ2-7; 7 bases match TRBD1. Germline V CDR1 and CDR2: MNHEY, SVGEGT. The trim removed 4 bases at V and 0 bases at J, leaving 0 bases unmatched. The CDR3 has 13 residues.